These T cell receptor beta chains were read from a single sample in a study of OX40 agonist ivuxolimab in advanced cancers. Sequencing was performed with immunoSEQ multiplex PCR; in TCRdb, only in-frame clones are kept and a portion is missing. The sample consists of about 22,000 clones, around 83% of them appearing once. Sequenced here: CD4+ or CD8+ T cells sorted from blood, sampled in a trial of the OX40 agonist ivuxolimab. These receptors all stem from an adult with an advanced solid tumor such as melanoma, head and neck, liver or kidney cancer. Each CDR3 is given with its conserved first and last residue.

v_gene	j_gene	CDR3aa
TRBV19	TRBJ2-1	CATWSSGGSNEQFF
TRBV15	TRBJ1-1	CATSRVVSTEAFF
TRBV29-1	TRBJ2-5	CSVDYRRRRTGKETQYF
TRBV10-3	TRBJ1-1	CAIRTEKMNTEAFF
TRBV18	TRBJ1-1	CASSLGENTEAFF
TRBV28	TRBJ1-2	CASMTQGEKNYGYTF
TRBV6-6	TRBJ2-6	CATSSSSGANVLTF
TRBV5-6	TRBJ2-4	CASSSLGGQGNIQYF
TRBV7-9	TRBJ2-5	CASSRLTSESAQYF
TRBV19	TRBJ2-2	CASSMGGTGELFF
TRBV4-1	TRBJ1-1	CASSQGGAGVPEAFF
TRBV5-6	TRBJ1-2	CASGETGVYGYTF
TRBV5-1	TRBJ2-3	CASSLLGTSGSTDTQYF
TRBV18	TRBJ2-7	CASSQGTGREQYF
TRBV19	TRBJ1-1	CASKFGSNTEAFF
TRBV27	TRBJ2-7	CASCSADRIYEQYF
TRBV5-5	TRBJ2-7	CASSLRYEQYF
TRBV7-7	TRBJ2-1	CASSLAGGGSSYNEQFF
TRBV7-8	TRBJ1-3	CASSLASSPFSGNTIYF
TRBV10-3	TRBJ2-5	CAISRSGKGGASQETQYF
TRBV19	TRBJ1-1	CASRPRGETAEAFF
TRBV9	TRBJ1-2	CASSVGAGANYGYTF
TRBV18	TRBJ2-7	CASSVQGGYEQYF
TRBV6-5	TRBJ1-5	CASSYLGTGGNQPQHF
TRBV10-3	TRBJ2-1	CATREGQSYNEQFF
TRBV5-8	TRBJ1-6	CASSLKGSAYNSPLHF
TRBV5-1	TRBJ2-5	CASSLLPGVETQYF
TRBV28	TRBJ1-2	CASSFQELSYGYTF
TRBV9	TRBJ1-1	CASSVSGTLGNTEAFF
TRBV28	TRBJ1-1	CASSLALYTEAFF
TRBV19	TRBJ1-1	CASFPTGGEVPTEAFF
TRBV15	TRBJ1-3	CATSRQGGNTIYF
TRBV7-6	TRBJ2-5	CASSRGAGDQETQYF
TRBV2	TRBJ2-7	CASSKQGTSGDEQYF
TRBV9	TRBJ2-3	CASSVGWLADTQYF
TRBV6-1	TRBJ2-7	CASTGLSYEQYF
TRBV13	TRBJ2-7	CASRVGTSAEQYF
TRBV30	TRBJ1-1	CAWSLGPVMNTEAFF
TRBV7-9	TRBJ1-6	CASSLGAGENSPPHF
TRBV7-6	TRBJ2-7	CASSLADSYEQYF
TRBV11-2	TRBJ2-2	CASSRVVLHTGELFF
TRBV12-5	TRBJ2-2	CASGPGQGRTGELFF
TRBV18	TRBJ1-1	CASAPYPQGDTEAFF